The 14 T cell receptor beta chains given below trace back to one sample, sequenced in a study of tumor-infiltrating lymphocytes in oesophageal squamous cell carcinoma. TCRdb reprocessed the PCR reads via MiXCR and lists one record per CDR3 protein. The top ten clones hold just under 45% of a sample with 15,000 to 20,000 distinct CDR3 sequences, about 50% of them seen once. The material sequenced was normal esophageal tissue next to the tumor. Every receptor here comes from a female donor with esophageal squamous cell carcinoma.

The CDR3 is CASTNQWGSKEAFF. In nucleotides, the CDR3 is TGTGCCAGCACCAATCAATGGGGAAGCAAAGAAGCTTTCTTT. The V gene is TRBV6-6, the J gene TRBJ1-1; the D is unclear. Germline lookup yields CDR1 MNHNY and CDR2 SVGAGI (reference sequence). CDR3 length: 14 residues. The ends were cut back, 7 bases at V and 8 bases at J, with 20 bases in the middle.

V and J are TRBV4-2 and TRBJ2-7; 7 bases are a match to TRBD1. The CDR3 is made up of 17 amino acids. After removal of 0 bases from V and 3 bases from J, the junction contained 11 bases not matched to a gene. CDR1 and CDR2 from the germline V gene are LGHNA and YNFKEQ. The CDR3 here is CASSQDVSDRAYYEQYF. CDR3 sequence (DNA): TGTGCCAGCAGCCAAGATGTCTCCGACAGGGCTTACTACGAGCAGTACTTC.

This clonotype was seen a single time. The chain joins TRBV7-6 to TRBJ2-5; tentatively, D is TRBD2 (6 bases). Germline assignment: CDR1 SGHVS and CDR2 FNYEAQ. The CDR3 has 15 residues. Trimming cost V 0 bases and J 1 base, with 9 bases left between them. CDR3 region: CASSLARLGQETQYF. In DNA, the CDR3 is TGTGCCAGCAGCTTAGCCCGACTAGGCCAAGAGACCCAGTACTTC.

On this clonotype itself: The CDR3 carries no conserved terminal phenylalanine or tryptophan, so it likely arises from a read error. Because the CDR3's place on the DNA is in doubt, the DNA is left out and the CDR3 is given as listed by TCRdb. CDR3 amino acids: CASSEEGADTQYFGQ. V and J are TRBV2 and TRBJ1-1; whether TRBD1, the table's D call, matches the DNA was not checked. The CDR3 adds up to 15 amino acids, both ends counted. Germline values: CDR1 SNHLY, CDR2 FYNNEI.

The CDR3 spells CASSLGARSPYNEQFF. In DNA, the CDR3 is TGTGCCAGCAGCTTAGGGGCCCGGAGTCCGTACAATGAGCAGTTCTTC. V is TRBV11-3 and J is TRBJ2-1, with D unresolved. Deletions cut 1 base from V and 4 bases from J, with 14 bases between. The CDR3 extends over 16 amino acids. Looked up from germline, CDR1 is SGHNT and CDR2 is YENEEA.

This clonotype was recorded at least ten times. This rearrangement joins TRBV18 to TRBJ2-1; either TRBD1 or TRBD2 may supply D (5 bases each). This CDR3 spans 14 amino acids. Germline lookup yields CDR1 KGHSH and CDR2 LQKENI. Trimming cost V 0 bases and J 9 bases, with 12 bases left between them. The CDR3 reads CASSPPPGTSEQFF. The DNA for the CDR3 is TGTGCCAGCTCACCACCACCGGGGACGAGTGAGCAGTTCTTC.

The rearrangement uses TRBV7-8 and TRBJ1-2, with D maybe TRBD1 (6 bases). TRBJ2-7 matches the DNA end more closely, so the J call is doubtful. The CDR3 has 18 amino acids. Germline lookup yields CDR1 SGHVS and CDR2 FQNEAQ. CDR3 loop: CASSPPRTAKSSSYEQYF. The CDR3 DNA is TGTGCCAGCAGCCCCCCAAGGACAGCCAAATCCAGCTCCTACGAGCAGTACTTC.

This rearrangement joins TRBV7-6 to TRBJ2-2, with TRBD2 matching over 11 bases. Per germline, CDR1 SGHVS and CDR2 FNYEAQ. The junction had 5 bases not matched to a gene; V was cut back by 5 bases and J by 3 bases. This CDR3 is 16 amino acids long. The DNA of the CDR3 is TGTGCCAGCAGCAAACTAGCGGGAGCCTACACCGGGGAGCTGTTTTTT. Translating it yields CASSKLAGAYTGELFF.

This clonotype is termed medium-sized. CDR3: CASSRRATGIRNTEAFF. Written as DNA, the CDR3 is TGTGCCAGCAGCCGTCGTGCGACAGGGATTAGGAACACTGAAGCTTTCTTT. The chain joins TRBV7-9 to TRBJ1-1; 7 nucleotides agree with TRBD1. The CDR3 contains 17 residues. Germline V gene data show CDR1 as SEHNR and CDR2 as FQNEAQ (reference sequence). V lost 5 bases to trimming and J lost 1 base; unmatched junction nucleotides: 13.

CDR3 DNA: TGTGCCAGCAGCCCACTTAGCGGGGGGCCTTTTGAGCAGTTCTTC. It yields the protein CASSPLSGGPFEQFF. V gene TRBV7-4 combines with J gene TRBJ2-1, with 10 bases identical to TRBD2. J was trimmed by 9 bases and V by 5 bases; bases with no gene match: 10. CDR1 is SGHVT and CDR2 is SQSDAQ in the germline V gene. This CDR3 is 15 amino acids long.

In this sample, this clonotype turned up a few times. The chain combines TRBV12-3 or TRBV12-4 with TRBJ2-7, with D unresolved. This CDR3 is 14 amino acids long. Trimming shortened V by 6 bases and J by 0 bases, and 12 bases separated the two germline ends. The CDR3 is CASRLHENSYEQYF. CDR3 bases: TGTGCCAGCAGGTTACACGAAAACTCCTACGAGCAGTACTTC.

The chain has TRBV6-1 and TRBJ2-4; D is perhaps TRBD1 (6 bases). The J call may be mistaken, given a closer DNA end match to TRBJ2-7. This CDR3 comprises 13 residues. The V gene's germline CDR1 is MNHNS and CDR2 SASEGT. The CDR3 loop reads CASSRDKLYEQYF. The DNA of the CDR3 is TGTGCCAGCAGCCGGGACAAACTCTACGAGCAGTACTTC.

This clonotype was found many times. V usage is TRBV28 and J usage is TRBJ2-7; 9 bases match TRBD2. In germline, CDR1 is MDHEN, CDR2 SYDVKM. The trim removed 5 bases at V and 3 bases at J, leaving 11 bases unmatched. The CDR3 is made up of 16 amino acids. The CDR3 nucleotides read TGTGCCAGCAGTCCCTATAGCGGGAGTGTTTACTACGAGCAGTACTTC. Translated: CASSPYSGSVYYEQYF.

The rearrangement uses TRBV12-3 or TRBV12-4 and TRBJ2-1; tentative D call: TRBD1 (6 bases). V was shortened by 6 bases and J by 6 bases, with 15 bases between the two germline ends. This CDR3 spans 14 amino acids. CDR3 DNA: TGTGCCAGCAGCTCCCTACAGGGTCCCAATGAGCAGTTCTTC. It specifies CASSSLQGPNEQFF.